This T cell receptor beta chain was identified during a study of blood T cell repertoires in COVID-19. With V trimmed by 3 bases and J by 5 bases, 3 bases remained unmatched. The germline CDR1 and CDR2 sequences are WSHSY and SAAADI. The CDR3 has 14 residues. Sequencing used immunoSEQ multiplex PCR; TCRdb keeps in-frame clones, though not all of them. The table records 250,000 to 350,000 clones, roughly nine tenths of them present only once. This chain links TRBV10-2 with TRBJ1-4; 7 positions agree with TRBD1. This receptor was obtained from a woman aged 18 to 35 who had recovered from COVID-19. Sequencing was done on a sample of PBMCs or T cells enriched from blood (not recorded which). The CDR3 region has the DNA TGCGCCAGCAGTGATTGGGACAGAAATGAAAAACTGTTTTTT. It encodes CASSDWDRNEKLFF.